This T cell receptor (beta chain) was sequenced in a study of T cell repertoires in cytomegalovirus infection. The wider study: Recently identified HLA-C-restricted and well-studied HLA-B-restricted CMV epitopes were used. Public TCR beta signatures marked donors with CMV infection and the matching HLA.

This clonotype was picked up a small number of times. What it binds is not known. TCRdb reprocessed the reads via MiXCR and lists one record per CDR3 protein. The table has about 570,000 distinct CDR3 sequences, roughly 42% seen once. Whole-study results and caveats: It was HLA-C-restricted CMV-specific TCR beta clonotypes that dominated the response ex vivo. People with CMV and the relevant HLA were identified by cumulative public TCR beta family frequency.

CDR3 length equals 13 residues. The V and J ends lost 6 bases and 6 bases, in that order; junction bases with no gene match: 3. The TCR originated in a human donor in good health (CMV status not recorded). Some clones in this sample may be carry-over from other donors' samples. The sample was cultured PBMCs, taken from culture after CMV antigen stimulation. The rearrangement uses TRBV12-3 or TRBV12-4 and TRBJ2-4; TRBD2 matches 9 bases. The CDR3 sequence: CASRSAGGNIQYF. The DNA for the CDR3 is TGTGCCAGCAGGTCAGCGGGGGGAAACATTCAGTACTTC.